These 32 T cell receptor beta chains share one sample of origin, sequenced in a study of blood T cell repertoires in COVID-19. TCRdb keeps only in-frame clones here, not all; method: immunoSEQ multiplex PCR. The sample carries about 130,000 clones, approximately 86% recorded once. Input material: PBMCs or T cells enriched from blood (not recorded which). The receptors were gathered from a woman aged 50 to 60 who had recovered from COVID-19.

The chain carries TRBV11-2 and TRBJ2-2, with D uncertain. The V and J ends lost 4 bases and 4 bases respectively, with 10 bases between them. CDR3 length equals 14 residues. Germline V lookup: CDR1 SGHAT, CDR2 FQNNGV. This CDR3 is CASSSSGGTGELFF. As DNA, the CDR3 is TGTGCCAGCAGCTCCAGTGGTGGCACCGGGGAGCTGTTTTTT. Using reference TRBV11-2 and TRBJ2-2 for the parts outside the CDR3, the full variable domain is EAGVAQSPRYKIIEKRQSVAFWCNPISGHATLYWYQQILGQGPKLLIQFQNNGVVDDSQLPKDRFSAERLKGVDSTLKIQPAKLEDSAVYLCASSSSGGTGELFFGEGSRLTVL.

The chain combines TRBV6-5 with TRBJ2-3; D is unresolved. This CDR3 is 15 amino acids long. V was clipped by 2 bases and J by 0 bases, with 9 bases between them. Germline CDR1 reads MNHEY; CDR2 reads SVGAGI. The chain's CDR3 is CASSYGQPSTDTQYF. Here the CDR3 DNA reads TGTGCCAGCAGTTACGGGCAGCCAAGCACAGATACGCAGTATTTT.

The V and J genes are TRBV19 and TRBJ1-5, with TRBD1 as a possible D gene (6 bases). V lost 10 bases, J lost 3 bases, and 13 bases lay in between. The CDR3 length is 13 residues. The germline V gene has CDR1 LNHDA and CDR2 SQIVND (reference sequence). The DNA for the CDR3 is TGTGCCACTACGGGACAATACAATCAGCCCCAGCATTTT. Translated: CATTGQYNQPQHF.

The chain has TRBV11-2 and TRBJ2-4, with 7 nucleotides matching TRBD1. The CDR3 has 14 amino acids. Germline loops: CDR1 SGHAT, CDR2 FQNNGV. J lost 4 bases, V lost 8 bases, and 8 bases had no gene match. The CDR3 DNA reads as TGTGCCAGCGGAACTTCGACAGGGAAAAACATTCAGTACTTC. This gives the protein CASGTSTGKNIQYF.

The chain carries TRBV25-1 and TRBJ2-7, with D possibly matching TRBD1 (6 bases). V lost 5 bases, J lost 1 base, and 6 bases lay in between. Germline V gene sequence: CDR1 MGHDK, CDR2 SYGVNS. The CDR3 length is 12 residues. The CDR3 is CASSQGSYEQYF. The CDR3 DNA follows: TGTGCCAGCAGTCAGGGGTCCTACGAGCAGTACTTC.

V usage is TRBV7-2 and J usage is TRBJ1-3, with 9 bases fitting TRBD1. The CDR3 runs 17 residues. V lost 2 bases, J lost 1 base, and 6 bases stayed unmatched. CDR1 and CDR2 from the germline V gene are SGHTA and FQGNSA. The CDR3 DNA reads TGTGCCAGCAGCTTATCGGGGACAGGGTTTTCTGGAAACACCATATATTTT. Protein sequence: CASSLSGTGFSGNTIYF.

The sample holds a few counts of this clone. The V gene is TRBV5-4, the J gene TRBJ1-4; the D gene is possibly TRBD1 (6 bases). CDR3 size: 16 residues. From germline, CDR1 is SGHNT and CDR2 YYREEE (reference sequence). Trimming took off 4 bases at V and 5 bases at J, with 18 bases between the two ends. CDR3 amino acids: CASSRMGTTKNEKLFF. CDR3 DNA: TGTGCCAGCAGCCGGATGGGGACAACTAAAAATGAAAAACTGTTTTTT.

J is TRBJ1-1 and V is TRBV19, with D tentatively TRBD1 (5 bases). The germline V gene encodes CDR1 LNHDA and CDR2 SQIVND (reference sequence). V shed 10 bases and J shed 0 bases, with 18 bases lying between them. The CDR3 contains 15 residues. In DNA form, the CDR3 reads TGTGCCACCCGGTGGGGTGGGGCCATGAACACTGAAGCTTTCTTT. It is translated as CATRWGGAMNTEAFF.

In nucleotides, the CDR3 is TGCGCCAGCAGTCTGGACAGGGACGGTGAAAAACTGTTTTTT. It encodes CASSLDRDGEKLFF. V usage is TRBV10-1 and J usage is TRBJ1-4; 8 bases align to TRBD1. CDR1 and CDR2 from the germline V gene are WNHNN and SYGVQD (reference sequence). V lost 5 bases and J lost 7; bases outside the gene matches: 6. This CDR3 has 14 residues.

The chain has TRBV7-9 and TRBJ2-7, with 12 bases aligning to TRBD2. The CDR3 extends over 17 amino acids. Germline lookup yields CDR1 SEHNR and CDR2 FQNEAQ (reference sequence). J was trimmed by 0 bases and V by 2 bases; bases with no gene match: 5. CDR3 in amino acids: CASSLLAGGPGSYEQYF. The CDR3 DNA sequence: TGTGCCAGCAGCTTACTAGCGGGGGGGCCTGGCTCCTACGAGCAGTACTTC.

This chain connects TRBV5-6 to TRBJ1-2, with D uncertain. This CDR3 has 13 residues. V lost 1 base and J 3 bases, leaving 7 bases between the germline ends. Germline V gene lookup returns CDR1 SGHDT and CDR2 YYEEEE. The DNA for the CDR3 is TGTGCCAGCAGCTTGCAGGAGGACTATGGCTACACCTTC. Its translation: CASSLQEDYGYTF.

The chain couples TRBV15 to TRBJ2-1, with 8 bases aligning to TRBD1. Trimming removed 3 bases from V and 9 bases from J; junction bases left unmatched: 16. The CDR3 has 17 residues. CDR1 is LNHNV, CDR2 YYDKDF, per germline (reference sequence). CDR3 coding DNA: TGTGCCACCAGCAGGGGCTTAGGGACAGGCATCGGTTCTGAGCAGTTCTTC. Residues: CATSRGLGTGIGSEQFF.

This chain connects TRBV11-2 to TRBJ1-5, with a possible D match to TRBD1 (6 bases). V was shortened by 5 bases and J by 4 bases, with 9 bases between the two germline ends. The CDR3 extends over 13 amino acids. Germline CDR1 SGHAT, CDR2 FQNNGV. For the CDR3, the DNA is TGTGCCAGCAGCCCACAGGGAAATCAGCCCCAGCATTTT. As protein: CASSPQGNQPQHF.

This chain connects TRBV5-8 to TRBJ2-3, with 12 bases fitting TRBD2. After removal of 2 bases from V and 6 bases from J, the junction contained 4 bases not matched to a gene. This CDR3 is 15 amino acids long. Germline CDR1 and CDR2: SGHTS and YDEGEE. The DNA of the CDR3 is TGTGCCAGCAGCTTCCGGACTAGCGGGGTTGATACGCAGTATTTT. It specifies CASSFRTSGVDTQYF.

The chain uses TRBV9 and TRBJ2-7, with D possibly TRBD2 on 6 matching bases. The CDR3 totals 16 residues. CDR1 SGDLS and CDR2 YYNGEE come from the germline V gene. The V end was cut by 0 bases, the J end by 6 bases, with 19 bases between. The CDR3 DNA reads TGTGCCAGCAGCGTAGGAGGAGGCGGGGTAGCCGGCGAGCAGTACTTC. Translating gives CASSVGGGGVAGEQYF. The whole variable domain, filled in from reference TRBV9 and TRBJ2-7, reads DSGVTQTPKHLITATGQRVTLRCSPRSGDLSVYWYQQSLDQGLQFLIQYYNGEERAKGNILERFSAQQFPDLHSELNLSSLELGDSALYFCASSVGGGGVAGEQYFGPGTRLTVT.

This chain uses TRBV4-3 with TRBJ1-5; D unresolved. V was shortened by 4 bases and J by 4 bases, with 8 bases between the two germline ends. Germline assignment: CDR1 LGHNA and CDR2 YSLEER. The CDR3 runs to 13 residues. The CDR3 loop reads CASSPQLNQPQHF. CDR3 nucleotide sequence: TGCGCCAGCAGCCCCCAACTAAATCAGCCCCAGCATTTT.

The J gene is TRBJ1-1, the V gene TRBV10-3; D not certain. Trimming removed 4 bases from V and 4 bases from J, with 10 bases in between. Germline V gene data show CDR1 as ENHRY and CDR2 as SYGVKD. This CDR3 has 13 residues. The CDR3, as DNA: TGTGCCATCAGTGGGAGTCTTCTCACTGAAGCTTTCTTT. This sequence encodes CAISGSLLTEAFF.

V and J are TRBV19 and TRBJ2-2; D is ambiguous. The CDR3 is made up of 13 amino acids. Trimming removed 11 bases from V and 0 bases from J, with 10 bases in between. CDR1 and CDR2 from the germline V gene are LNHDA and SQIVND (reference sequence). CDR3 sequence reads: CASLATNTGELFF. The CDR3 DNA reads TGTGCCTCTCTGGCCACGAACACCGGGGAGCTGTTTTTT.

This clone occurred a few times. The rearrangement joins TRBV7-9 to TRBJ1-5; possible D gene TRBD1, 5 bases. Germline CDR1 reads SEHNR; CDR2 reads FQNEAQ (reference sequence). Between the trimmed V and J ends, which lost 2 bases and 5 bases, there was a span of 13 bases. The CDR3 runs to 15 residues. The CDR3 spells CASSLWGDWDQPQHF. The CDR3 DNA sequence: TGTGCCAGCAGCTTATGGGGGGACTGGGATCAGCCCCAGCATTTT.

The rearrangement joins TRBV6-5 to TRBJ2-1, with TRBD2 matching 9 bases. Trimming took 9 bases from V and 8 from J; bases not matched to a gene: 11. Germline CDR1 MNHEY, CDR2 SVGAGI. The CDR3 contains 14 residues. The CDR3, as DNA: TGTGCCAGTCTGCGACCGGGACTAGCCCATGAGCAGTTCTTC. Translating it yields CASLRPGLAHEQFF.

The rearrangement joins TRBV19 to TRBJ2-3, with D unresolved. Between the trimmed V and J ends, which lost 1 base and 2 bases, there was a span of 10 bases. This CDR3 comprises 15 residues. Germline CDR1 is LNHDA and CDR2 is SQIVND (reference sequence). CDR3 DNA: TGTGCCAGTAGTATAGGTTTCTTTATCACAGATACGCAGTATTTT. This translates into CASSIGFFITDTQYF.

V and J are TRBV30 and TRBJ1-1, with 8 bases that match TRBD1. The CDR3 is 14 amino acids. With V trimmed by 4 bases and J by 1 base, 5 bases remained unmatched. The germline V gene encodes CDR1 GTSNPN and CDR2 SVGIG (reference sequence). CDR3 protein: CAWTWGQANTEAFF. The CDR3 coding sequence is TGTGCCTGGACTTGGGGACAGGCGAACACTGAAGCTTTCTTT.

The V gene is TRBV5-4, the J gene TRBJ2-3; D may be TRBD2 (5 bases). The CDR3 is 15 residues long. Trimming shortened V by 3 bases and J by 2 bases, and 13 bases separated the two germline ends. Germline V gene sequence: CDR1 SGHNT, CDR2 YYREEE (reference sequence). The CDR3 DNA reads TGTGCCAGCAGCTGGAGAGGGAAGAACACAGATACGCAGTATTTT. This sequence encodes CASSWRGKNTDTQYF.

This chain joins TRBV7-9 and TRBJ2-1, with D uncertain. Germline assignment: CDR1 SEHNR and CDR2 FQNEAQ (reference sequence). Deletions cut 5 bases from V and 6 bases from J, with 14 bases between. The CDR3 spans 14 residues. The CDR3 DNA reads as TGTGCCAGCAGCCTCGGTTGGCAGGTCAATGAGCAGTTCTTC. Protein sequence: CASSLGWQVNEQFF. The full variable domain, completed using reference TRBV7-9 and TRBJ2-1, is DTGVSQNPRHKITKRGQNVTFRCDPISEHNRLYWYRQTLGQGPEFLTYFQNEAQLEKSRLLSDRFSAERPKGSFSTLEIQRTEQGDSAMYLCASSLGWQVNEQFFGPGTRLTVL.

The rearrangement uses TRBV25-1 and TRBJ1-2, with D uncertain. V was shortened by 2 bases and J by 1 base, with 5 bases between the two germline ends. The V gene's germline CDR1 is MGHDK and CDR2 SYGVNS. CDR3 length: 13 residues. This CDR3 is CASSEQVNYGYTF. The CDR3 bases are TGTGCCAGCAGTGAACAGGTTAACTATGGCTACACCTTC.

The chain uses TRBV14 and TRBJ1-3, with unresolved D. Germline V gene data show CDR1 as SGHDN and CDR2 as FVKESK. Trimming shortened V by 3 bases and J by 4 bases, and 13 bases separated the two germline ends. The CDR3 sequence is 15 residues long. CDR3 sequence (DNA): TGTGCCAGCAGCCAGGGGTACAGCGGGGGAAACACCATATATTTT. Translating it yields CASSQGYSGGNTIYF.

The rearrangement joins TRBV6-5 to TRBJ1-2; 9 bases agree with TRBD1. The CDR3 sequence is 14 residues long. Germline V lookup: CDR1 MNHEY, CDR2 SVGAGI. Germline trimming cut 4 bases from V and 7 bases from J; bases unmatched to any gene: 7. This CDR3 reads CASSSPGQGSGYTF. CDR3 nucleotides: TGTGCCAGCAGTTCCCCCGGACAGGGGTCTGGCTACACCTTC.

The chain joins TRBV6-5 to TRBJ1-3, with TRBD1 matching 8 bases. CDR1 is MNHEY and CDR2 is SVGAGI in the germline V gene. This CDR3 contains 14 residues. V lost 10 bases to trimming and J lost 2 bases; unmatched junction nucleotides: 7. Here the CDR3 reads CANKQGEAGNTIYF. DNA for the CDR3: TGTGCCAATAAACAGGGGGAAGCTGGAAACACCATATATTTT.

This chain joins TRBV6-5 and TRBJ2-2, with a weak D call TRBD2 (5 bases). Per germline, CDR1 MNHEY and CDR2 SVGAGI. The CDR3 extends over 14 amino acids. Trimming shortened V by 6 bases and J by 6 bases, and 14 bases separated the two germline ends. The CDR3 protein is CASSGESHAGELFF. CDR3 DNA sequence: TGTGCCAGCAGCGGGGAAAGTCACGCCGGGGAGCTGTTTTTT.

V and J are TRBV9 and TRBJ2-7; TRBD2 might be the D (5 bases). With 3 bases removed from V and 3 bases from J, the gap between germline ends came to 10 bases. The CDR3 contains 13 residues. Germline CDR1 is SGDLS and CDR2 is YYNGEE. The CDR3 reads CASSAGLNYEQYF. The CDR3 region has the DNA TGTGCCAGCAGCGCCGGACTGAACTACGAGCAGTACTTC. The full variable domain, in which reference TRBV9 and TRBJ2-7 provide the parts outside the CDR3, is DSGVTQTPKHLITATGQRVTLRCSPRSGDLSVYWYQQSLDQGLQFLIQYYNGEERAKGNILERFSAQQFPDLHSELNLSSLELGDSALYFCASSAGLNYEQYFGPGTRLTVT.

The rearrangement uses TRBV3-1 (or the pseudogene TRBV3-2) and TRBJ1-3, with D unresolved. CDR3 size: 13 residues. Trimming stripped 4 bases from V and 4 bases from J, with 8 bases between. Germline CDR1 and CDR2: LGHDT and YNNKEL (reference sequence). The CDR3 bases are TGTGCCAGCAGCCTAGTCAGGGGAAACACCATATATTTT. Protein: CASSLVRGNTIYF.

The chain joins TRBV10-1 to TRBJ1-1; a weak D match, TRBD1 (5 bases). V was clipped by 0 bases and J by 5 bases, with 13 bases between them. Looked up from germline, CDR1 is WNHNN and CDR2 is SYGVQD (reference sequence). There are 15 residues in the CDR3. CDR3 sequence: CASSESMAGGTEAFF. CDR3 DNA: TGCGCCAGCAGTGAGTCGATGGCCGGGGGGACTGAAGCTTTCTTT.